The entry below describes one T cell receptor (beta chain). The data were taken from a study of early stage breast cancer tumors. TCRdb keeps only in-frame clones here, not all; method: immunoSEQ multiplex PCR. The data show about 11,000 clones, about 78% seen once. This receptor was identified in a person aged 35-49 years with breast cancer. Sequencing was carried out using breast tumor tissue.

The CDR3 bases are TGTGCCAGCAGTTCCCGCGGGTGGGCGGGAGGTTTTGAGACCCAGTACTTC. Protein: CASSSRGWAGGFETQYF. The J gene is TRBJ2-5, the V gene TRBV27, with TRBD2 matching over 8 bases. The CDR3 extends over 17 amino acids. V lost 4 bases to trimming and J lost 5 bases; unmatched junction nucleotides: 15. The germline V gene has CDR1 MNHEY and CDR2 SMNVEV (reference sequence).